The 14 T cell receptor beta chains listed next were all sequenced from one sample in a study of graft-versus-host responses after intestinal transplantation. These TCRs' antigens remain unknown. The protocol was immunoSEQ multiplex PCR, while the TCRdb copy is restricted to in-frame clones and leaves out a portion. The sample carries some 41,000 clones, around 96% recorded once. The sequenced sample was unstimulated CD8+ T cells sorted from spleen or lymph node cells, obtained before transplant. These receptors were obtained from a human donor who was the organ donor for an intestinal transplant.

The DNA for the CDR3 is TGTGCCAGCAGCTTAGGGACAGGGGGGTCTGAAGCTTTCTTT. It yields the protein CASSLGTGGSEAFF. The V and J genes are TRBV5-6 and TRBJ1-1; TRBD1 matches 11 bases. J gave up 6 bases and V 2 bases, and 3 bases lay outside the gene matches. The germline V gene has CDR1 SGHDT and CDR2 YYEEEE. CDR3 length: 14 residues.

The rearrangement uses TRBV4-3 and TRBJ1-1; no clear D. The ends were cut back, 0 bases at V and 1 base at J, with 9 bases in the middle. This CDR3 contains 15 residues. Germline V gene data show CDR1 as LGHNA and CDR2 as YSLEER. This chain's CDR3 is CASSQDRLGNTEAFF. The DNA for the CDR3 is TGCGCCAGCAGCCAAGATCGTCTGGGGAACACTGAAGCTTTCTTT.

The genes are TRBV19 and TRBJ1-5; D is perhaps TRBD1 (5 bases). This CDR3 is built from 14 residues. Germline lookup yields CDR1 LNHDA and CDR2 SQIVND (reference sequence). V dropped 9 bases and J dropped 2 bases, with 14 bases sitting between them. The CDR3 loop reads CASTLGVGNQPQHF. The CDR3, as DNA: TGTGCCAGCACTTTAGGGGTAGGCAATCAGCCCCAGCATTTT.

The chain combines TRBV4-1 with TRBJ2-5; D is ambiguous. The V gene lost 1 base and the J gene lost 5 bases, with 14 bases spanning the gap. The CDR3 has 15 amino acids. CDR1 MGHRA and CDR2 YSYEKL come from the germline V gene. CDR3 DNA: TGCGCCAGCAGCCAAGTTGATGCTAATGGGGAGACCCAGTACTTC. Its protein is CASSQVDANGETQYF.

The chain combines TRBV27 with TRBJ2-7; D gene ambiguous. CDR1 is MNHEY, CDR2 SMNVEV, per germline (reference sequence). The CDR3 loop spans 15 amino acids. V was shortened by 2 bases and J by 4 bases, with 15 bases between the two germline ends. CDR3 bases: TGTGCCAGCAGTTTAGCCTGGCATCCCCCGTACGAGCAGTACTTC. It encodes CASSLAWHPPYEQYF.

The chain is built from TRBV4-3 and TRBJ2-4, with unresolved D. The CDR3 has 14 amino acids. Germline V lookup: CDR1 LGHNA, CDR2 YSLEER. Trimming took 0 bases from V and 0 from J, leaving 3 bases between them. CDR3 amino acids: CASSQELAKNIQYF. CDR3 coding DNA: TGCGCCAGCAGCCAAGAATTAGCCAAAAACATTCAGTACTTC.

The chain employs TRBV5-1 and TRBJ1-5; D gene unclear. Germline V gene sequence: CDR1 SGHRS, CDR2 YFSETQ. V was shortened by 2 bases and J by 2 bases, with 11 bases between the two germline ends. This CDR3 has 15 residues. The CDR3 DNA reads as TGCGCCAGCAGCTTATCGGGCCTGGGCAATCAGCCCCAGCATTTT. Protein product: CASSLSGLGNQPQHF.

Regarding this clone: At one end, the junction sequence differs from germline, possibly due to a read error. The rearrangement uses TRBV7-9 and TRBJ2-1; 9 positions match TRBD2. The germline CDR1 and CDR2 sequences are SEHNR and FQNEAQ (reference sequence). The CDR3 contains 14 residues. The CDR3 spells CAGSQAGGINEQFF. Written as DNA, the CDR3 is TGTGCCGGCAGCCAAGCGGGGGGCATAAATGAGCAGTTCTTC.

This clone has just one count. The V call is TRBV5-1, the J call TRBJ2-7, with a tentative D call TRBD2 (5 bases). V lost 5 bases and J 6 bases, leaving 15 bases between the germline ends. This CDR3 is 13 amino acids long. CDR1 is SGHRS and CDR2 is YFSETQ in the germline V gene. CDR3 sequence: CASREESGSEQYF. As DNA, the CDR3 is TGCGCCAGCAGGGAGGAGTCGGGTTCCGAGCAGTACTTC.

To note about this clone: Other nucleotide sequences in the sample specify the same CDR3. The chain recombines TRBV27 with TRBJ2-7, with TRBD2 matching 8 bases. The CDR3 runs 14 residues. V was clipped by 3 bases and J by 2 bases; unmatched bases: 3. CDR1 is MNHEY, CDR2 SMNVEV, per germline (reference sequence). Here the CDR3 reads CASSLSGGPYEQYF. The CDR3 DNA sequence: TGTGCCAGCAGTTTGTCGGGGGGGCCCTACGAGCAGTACTTC.

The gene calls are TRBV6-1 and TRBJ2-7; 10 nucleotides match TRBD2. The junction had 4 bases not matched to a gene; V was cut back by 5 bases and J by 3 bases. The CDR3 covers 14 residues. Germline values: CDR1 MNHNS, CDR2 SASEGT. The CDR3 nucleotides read TGTGCCAGCAGTTGTAGCGGGGGGTTCTACGAGCAGTACTTC. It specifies CASSCSGGFYEQYF.

CDR3 nucleotide sequence: TGTGCCAGCAGCTTATGGGGCCGTACCGGGGAGCTGTTTTTT. Translated: CASSLWGRTGELFF. The chain recombines TRBV11-2 with TRBJ2-2; tentatively, D is TRBD1 (5 bases). V was cut by 2 bases and J by 5 bases, with 9 bases left in between. The CDR3 covers 14 residues. The V gene's germline CDR1 is SGHAT and CDR2 FQNNGV.

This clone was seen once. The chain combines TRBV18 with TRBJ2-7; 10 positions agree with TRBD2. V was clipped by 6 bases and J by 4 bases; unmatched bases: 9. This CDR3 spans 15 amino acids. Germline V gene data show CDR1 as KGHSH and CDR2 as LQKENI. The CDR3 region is CASSPLAGVLYEQYF. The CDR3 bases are TGTGCCAGCTCGCCCCTAGCGGGGGTATTGTACGAGCAGTACTTC.

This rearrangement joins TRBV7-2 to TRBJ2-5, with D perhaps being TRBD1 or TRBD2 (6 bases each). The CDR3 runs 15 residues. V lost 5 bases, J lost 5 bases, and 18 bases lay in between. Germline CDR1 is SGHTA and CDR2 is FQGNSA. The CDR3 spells CASSPFPGGGETQYF. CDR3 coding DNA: TGTGCCAGCAGCCCTTTCCCCGGGGGCGGGGAGACCCAGTACTTC.